The 30 T cell receptor beta chains below were found in one sample sequenced in a study of neurological immune-mediated disorders. TCRdb recomputed calls from the 5' RACE reads with MiXCR, one row per CDR3 protein. The table includes some 27,000 distinct CDR3 sequences, roughly 6.7% detected once. Sequenced material: PBMCs. The receptors originated from a woman in her forties or fifties in good health.

This clonotype was recorded many times. The rearrangement links TRBV5-1 to TRBJ2-1, with D possibly being TRBD2 (6 bases). Trimming removed 2 bases from V and 5 bases from J, with 20 bases in between. Per the germline V gene, CDR1 is SGHRS and CDR2 is YFSETQ. The CDR3 is 17 amino acids. The DNA for the CDR3 is TGCGCCAGCAGCTTCGTAGGTATGGGGACTTTAAACAATGAGCAGTTCTTC. Translated, it gives CASSFVGMGTLNNEQFF.

This clonotype showed up many times. The chain recombines TRBV20-1 with TRBJ1-5, with a possible D match to TRBD1 (5 bases). V was shortened by 3 bases and J by 4 bases, with 19 bases between the two germline ends. The CDR3 loop spans 16 amino acids. Germline V gene lookup returns CDR1 DFQATT and CDR2 SNEGSKA (reference sequence). The CDR3 DNA reads TGCAGTGCTAGTGTTTCAGGGCAAGGAAATAATCAGCCCCAGCATTTT. This sequence encodes CSASVSGQGNNQPQHF.

This clonotype was counted many times. The chain couples TRBV19 to TRBJ2-2; D uncertain. V lost 5 bases, J lost 7 bases, and 17 bases lay in between. Germline values: CDR1 LNHDA, CDR2 SQIVND (reference sequence). This CDR3 spans 15 amino acids. CDR3 region: CASSRTRATYGELFF. As DNA, the CDR3 is TGTGCCAGTAGTCGGACCCGCGCAACATACGGGGAGCTGTTTTTT.

This clonotype was seen many times. J is TRBJ2-7 and V is TRBV21-1; the D call of TRBD1 is as the table states it, not checked on the DNA. TRBV21-1 is a recognized pseudogene. The CDR3 totals 10 residues. CDR3 bases: TGTGCCAGTGACAGAGACGAGCAGTACTTC. This sequence encodes CASDRDEQYF.

This clonotype is classed as medium-sized (0.01 to 0.1%). The CDR3 region has the DNA TGTGCCAGCAGTTTCGCACAGGGGGCAGGGACTGAAGCTTTCTTT. This gives the protein CASSFAQGAGTEAFF. The J gene is TRBJ1-1, the V gene TRBV12-3 or TRBV12-4, with 9 positions matching TRBD1. V shed 3 bases, J shed 5 bases, and the junction held 7 bases outside the gene matches. The CDR3 contains 15 residues.

The table lists this clonotype with many counts. This chain's CDR3 is CASSPWGAPSNTQYF. CDR3 nucleotides: TGTGCCAGCAGCCCCTGGGGGGCACCGTCGAATACGCAGTATTTT. The gene calls are TRBV7-2 and TRBJ2-3; TRBD1 or TRBD2 may be the D gene (6 bases each). The V gene's germline CDR1 is SGHTA and CDR2 FQGNSA. Trimming left V 5 bases short and J 7 bases short, with 19 bases between. The CDR3 loop spans 15 amino acids.

V and J are TRBV27 and TRBJ1-6; TRBD1 is a possible D gene (5 bases). The CDR3 runs to 18 residues. CDR1 and CDR2 (germline): MNHEY, SMNVEV (reference sequence). The V end was cut by 3 bases, the J end by 10 bases, with 25 bases between. The CDR3 protein is CASSLRDPGRRAESPLHF. The CDR3 DNA reads TGTGCCAGCAGTTTGCGGGATCCGGGACGGCGAGCGGAGTCACCCCTCCACTTT.

About this clonotype itself: Since a much larger clone is just one base distant, this may be a read error. The J gene is TRBJ2-7, the V gene TRBV30; TRBD1 agrees at 12 bases. This CDR3 contains 13 residues. Germline V gene lookup returns CDR1 GTSNPN and CDR2 SVGIG (reference sequence). The DNA of the CDR3 is TGTGCCTGGGAGACCGGGACAGGGGGCGAGCGGTACTTC. Amino acids: CAWETGTGGERYF. Variable domain in full (rest from reference TRBV30 and TRBJ2-7): SQTIHQWPATLVQPVGSPLSLECTVEGTSNPNLYWYRQAAGRGLQLLFYSVGIGQISSEVPQNLSASRPQDRQFILSSKKLLLSDSGFYLCAWETGTGGERYFGPGTRLTVT.

In this sample, this clonotype is medium-sized (0.01 to 0.1%). The chain uses TRBV5-1 and TRBJ2-7; 8 bases align to TRBD1. Germline V lookup: CDR1 SGHRS, CDR2 YFSETQ. This CDR3 is 16 amino acids long. With 2 bases clipped from V and 0 bases from J, the junction kept 7 bases outside the gene matches. The DNA of the CDR3 is TGCGCCAGCAGCTTAACAGGAACAGGGGGCTCCTACGAGCAGTACTTC. The encoded protein is CASSLTGTGGSYEQYF.

This clonotype has a count of ten or more. The V call is TRBV20-1, the J call TRBJ2-1, with 8 bases lining up with TRBD1. Per the germline V gene, CDR1 is DFQATT and CDR2 is SNEGSKA (reference sequence). The CDR3 totals 16 residues. V lost 3 bases and J lost 7; bases outside the gene matches: 14. CDR3: CSARGTGTGKNNEQFF. For the CDR3, the DNA is TGCAGTGCTAGGGGAACCGGGACAGGAAAAAATAATGAGCAGTTCTTC.

The sample holds many counts of this clonotype. The V call is TRBV6-1, the J call TRBJ2-7; 9 positions match TRBD2. This CDR3 region has 15 residues. The junction had 7 bases not matched to a gene; V was cut back by 3 bases and J by 4 bases. Germline V CDR1 and CDR2: MNHNS, SASEGT. In DNA form, the CDR3 reads TGTGCCAGCAGTGAGTCTAGCGGGGTCTTTTACGAGCAGTACTTC. Translation gives CASSESSGVFYEQYF.

This clonotype was picked up many times. V usage is TRBV19 and J usage is TRBJ2-7, with 8 bases aligning to TRBD2. This CDR3 is built from 16 residues. Germline-derived CDR1 and CDR2 are LNHDA and SQIVND (reference sequence). Trimming took 5 bases from V and 2 from J; bases not matched to a gene: 11. CDR3 sequence reads: CASSFVYSGDTYEQYF. The CDR3 coding sequence is TGTGCCAGTAGTTTTGTTTATAGCGGGGATACCTACGAGCAGTACTTC.

This clonotype was detected ten times or more. Here the CDR3 DNA reads TGCGCCAGCAGCACAACAAAGGGGGGACCGGGAGCTTTCTTT. Residues: CASSTTKGGPGAFF. V usage is TRBV5-1 and J usage is TRBJ1-1, with TRBD1 as a possible D gene (6 bases). Trimming removed 4 bases at V and 10 bases at J, with 20 bases between. This CDR3 comprises 14 residues. CDR1 and CDR2 from the germline V gene are SGHRS and YFSETQ. The full variable domain, with the rest looked up from reference TRBV5-1 and TRBJ1-1, is KAGVTQTPRYLIKTRGQQVTLSCSPISGHRSVSWYQQTPGQGLQFLFEYFSETQRNKGNFPGRFSGRQFSNSRSEMNVSTLELGDSALYLCASSTTKGGPGAFFGQGTRLTVV.

In this sample, this clonotype turned up many times. V is TRBV29-1 and J is TRBJ2-1, with 7 bases lining up with TRBD2. The CDR3 has 15 residues. In germline, CDR1 is SQVTM, CDR2 ANQGSEA. V was clipped by 1 base and J by 8 bases; unmatched bases: 11. The CDR3 bases are TGCAGCGTTGAAGGATTGGCGGGAGTTTCCCATGAGCAGTTCTTC. It yields the protein CSVEGLAGVSHEQFF.

V is TRBV7-6 and J is TRBJ1-1, with 7 bases lining up with TRBD1. Germline V gene data show CDR1 as SGHVS and CDR2 as FNYEAQ. This CDR3 has 13 amino acids. V lost 4 bases and J lost 4; bases outside the gene matches: 3. The CDR3 loop reads CASSSTGATEAFF. DNA of the CDR3: TGTGCCAGCAGCTCCACAGGGGCCACTGAAGCTTTCTTT. The full variable domain, rest sourced from reference TRBV7-6 and TRBJ1-1, is GAGVSQSPRYKVTKRGQDVALRCDPISGHVSLYWYRQALGQGPEFLTYFNYEAQQDKSGLPNDRFSAERPEGSISTLTIQRTEQRDSAMYRCASSSTGATEAFFGQGTRLTVV.

This clonotype was observed at least ten times. V gene TRBV29-1 combines with J gene TRBJ2-1, with 10 bases fitting TRBD2. Germline trimming cut 3 bases from V and 12 bases from J; bases unmatched to any gene: 14. Germline V gene data show CDR1 as SQVTM and CDR2 as ANQGSEA. The CDR3 contains 15 residues. The CDR3 reads CSVDDTSGIGMRQFF. CDR3 in DNA: TGCAGCGTTGATGATACTAGCGGGATAGGAATGAGGCAGTTCTTC.

Points on this clonotype: One end of the junction does not line up with germline, which may come from a read error. The rearrangement uses TRBV20-1 and TRBJ1-5; TRBD1 matches 7 bases. The CDR3 extends over 14 amino acids. Germline V gives CDR1 DFQATT, CDR2 SNEGSKA (reference sequence). Here the CDR3 reads CSARDRDGNQTQHF. Written as DNA, the CDR3 is TGCAGTGCCCGAGACAGGGACGGCAATCAGACCCAGCATTTT.

This clonotype came up a few times. Germline and junction disagree at one end, which may indicate a read error. The chain recombines TRBV29-1 with TRBJ2-1; the match to TRBD1 covers 7 bases. Germline V gene lookup returns CDR1 SQVTM and CDR2 ANQGSEA. The CDR3 spans 12 residues. CDR3 region: CSVEGDRASSSF. The CDR3 nucleotides are TGCAGCGTTGAAGGTGACAGGGCGAGTTCTTCCTTC.

This clonotype was seen at least ten times. The chain links TRBV12-3 or TRBV12-4 to TRBJ2-3; D gene unclear. There are 14 residues in the CDR3. V was trimmed by 3 bases and J by 0 bases, leaving 7 bases between them. CDR3 loop: CASSFATSTDTQYF. In DNA form, the CDR3 reads TGTGCCAGCAGTTTTGCGACTAGCACAGATACGCAGTATTTT.

The rearrangement joins TRBV18 to TRBJ2-6, with 7 bases lining up with TRBD1. Germline V gives CDR1 KGHSH, CDR2 LQKENI. Losses at the gene ends were 6 bases for V and 2 bases for J; bases not matched to a gene: 1. The CDR3 contains 14 residues. The CDR3 nucleotides read TGTGCCAGCTCCGACAGGGCTGGGGCCAACGTCCTGACTTTC. It specifies CASSDRAGANVLTF.

A note on this clonotype: A much larger clonotype is one base distant, so this may be a read error. This rearrangement joins TRBV5-1 to TRBJ2-7; no clear D gene. The CDR3 runs 13 residues. CDR1 is SGHRS and CDR2 is YFSETQ in the germline V gene. CDR3 protein: CVSPDPFSYEQYF. The DNA for the CDR3 is TGCGTCAGCCCGGACCCCTTCTCCTACGAGCAGTACTTC. The full variable domain, in which reference TRBV5-1 and TRBJ2-7 provide the parts outside the CDR3, is KAGVTQTPRYLIKTRGQQVTLSCSPISGHRSVSWYQQTPGQGLQFLFEYFSETQRNKGNFPGRFSGRQFSNSRSEMNVSTLELGDSALYLCVSPDPFSYEQYFGPGTRLTVT.

Many counts were recorded for this clonotype. The rearrangement links TRBV28 to TRBJ1-2; D might be TRBD1 (5 bases). V lost 6 bases and J lost 4, with 21 bases in between. The germline V gene encodes CDR1 MDHEN and CDR2 SYDVKM. This CDR3 has 16 residues. CDR3 DNA: TGTGCCAGCAGGCGTCCCGGGACCTTAGGGAGCTATGGCTACACCTTC. Its translation: CASRRPGTLGSYGYTF.

This clonotype came up many times. This chain's CDR3 is CAWRTFNEQFF. The CDR3 DNA sequence: TGTGCCTGGAGGACTTTCAATGAGCAGTTCTTC. The chain employs TRBV30 and TRBJ2-1, with unresolved D. CDR3 length: 11 amino acids. The ends were cut back, 3 bases at V and 6 bases at J, with 6 bases in the middle. Germline-derived CDR1 and CDR2 are GTSNPN and SVGIG (reference sequence).

This clonotype occurred many times. This chain connects TRBV20-1 to TRBJ2-5; 9 bases match TRBD2. This CDR3 is built from 15 residues. Per germline, CDR1 DFQATT and CDR2 SNEGSKA (reference sequence). The junction had 5 bases not matched to a gene; V was cut back by 0 bases and J by 3 bases. The DNA of the CDR3 is TGCAGTGCTAGAGACAGCGGGGGGATCGAAGAGACCCAGTACTTC. As protein: CSARDSGGIEETQYF.

In its sample, this clonotype was seen many times. The chain joins TRBV7-6 to TRBJ2-5, with D hard to call. V was shortened by 1 base and J by 7 bases, with 4 bases between the two germline ends. This CDR3 contains 11 residues. Germline CDR1 is SGHVS and CDR2 is FNYEAQ. CDR3 region: CASSLGGTQYF. The CDR3 nucleotides read TGTGCCAGCAGCTTAGGAGGGACCCAGTACTTC.

Within the sample, this clonotype is medium-sized. The chain carries TRBV20-1 and TRBJ2-5, with a possible D match to TRBD1 (5 bases). The germline gives CDR1 DFQATT, CDR2 SNEGSKA (reference sequence). This CDR3 region has 13 residues. V gave up 2 bases and J gave up 0 bases, with 7 bases separating them. This CDR3 reads CSARQGNQETQYF. Written as DNA, the CDR3 is TGCAGTGCTAGACAGGGTAACCAAGAGACCCAGTACTTC.

The V call is TRBV5-1, the J call TRBJ2-1, with unresolved D. This CDR3 comprises 15 residues. Trimming pared 0 bases from V and 8 bases from J, leaving 15 bases between. The germline CDR1 and CDR2 sequences are SGHRS and YFSETQ. The CDR3 DNA reads TGCGCCAGCAGCTTGGATGTGGGTTTAGTGGATGAGCAGTTCTTC. Translating gives CASSLDVGLVDEQFF.

At least ten counts were recorded for this clonotype. The chain couples TRBV6-1 to TRBJ2-7; 9 positions match TRBD2. V gave up 8 bases and J gave up 3 bases; unmatched junction bases: 8. This CDR3 contains 14 residues. The germline CDR1 and CDR2 sequences are MNHNS and SASEGT. Here the CDR3 DNA reads TGTGCCAGCGATTATCGCGGGGGGGTCTACGAGCAGTACTTC. This translates into CASDYRGGVYEQYF.

This clonotype was detected ten times or more. The V gene is TRBV20-1, the J gene TRBJ2-2; D unresolved. Between the trimmed V and J ends, which lost 2 bases and 5 bases, there was a span of 9 bases. The CDR3 has 13 amino acids. Looked up from germline, CDR1 is DFQATT and CDR2 is SNEGSKA (reference sequence). DNA of the CDR3: TGCAGTGCTAGACACCCCTTAACCGGGGAGCTGTTTTTT. Translating gives CSARHPLTGELFF.

This clonotype was seen at least ten times. For the CDR3, the DNA is TGTGCCACCTCCGGGACAGGGGGCGGAAAACTGTTTTTT. Residues: CATSGTGGGKLFF. J is TRBJ1-4 and V is TRBV10-3; 12 nucleotides align to TRBD1. The CDR3 has 13 residues. The germline CDR1 and CDR2 sequences are ENHRY and SYGVKD. Trimming took 10 bases from V and 10 from J; bases not matched to a gene: 7.